This T cell receptor beta chain is from a study of cytomegalovirus exposure and HLA in healthy donors. Study-level information: There were roughly 80 million unique TCRs (from HLA-typed donors) in an early data release. Findings of the study overall: A likely sequencing artifact accounted for one observed cluster of highly shared sequence variants. Data from an earlier analysis indicated that most TCR beta V segments were productive either about 87% or about 30% of the time.

Primers for the PCR totalled 60 Vbeta and 13 Jbeta. Here immunoSEQ multiplex PCR was the method, and the copy in TCRdb shows in-frame clones only, minus some. The sample comprises 200,000 to 250,000 clones, less than 85% of which are singletons, and 0.63% rests with the top ten. From germline, CDR1 is SGDLS and CDR2 YYNGEE. Trimming removed 0 bases from V and 5 bases from J, with 6 bases in between. The CDR3 length is 12 residues. A note on this clone: Its specificity is not known.

The clonotype was recovered from a man aged 18-30 years in good health and CMV-seronegative. Sequenced sample: PBMCs. This chain joins TRBV9 and TRBJ2-7; D unclear. The CDR3 bases are TGTGCCAGCAGCGTAGGTGGCAACGAGCAGTACTTC. Amino acid sequence: CASSVGGNEQYF. Variable domain in full (rest from reference TRBV9 and TRBJ2-7): DSGVTQTPKHLITATGQRVTLRCSPRSGDLSVYWYQQSLDQGLQFLIQYYNGEERAKGNILERFSAQQFPDLHSELNLSSLELGDSALYFCASSVGGNEQYFGPGTRLTVT.